This entry concerns a single T cell receptor (beta chain). Its antigen specificity is not known. Base qualities are not provided; no much larger clone lies one nucleotide away. The entry originates in a study of blood T cell repertoires in COVID-19 (dated by TCRdb to 2020 to 2021). Regarding the complete study: The collaborator samples originated in the United States, Italy and Spain and spanned the acute and convalescent phases of COVID-19. The dataset comprised deeply sampled blood TCRbeta repertoires from subjects exposed to, actively infected with, or recovered from COVID-19. HLA class I and class II types, where available, came from metadata supplied by the sample provider rather than from assay-based typing. The repertoires were released in a freely available public database meant as a resource for research on the immune response to SARS-CoV-2. The prospective study material was composed of cDNA or gDNA derived from T cells, B-cell-depleted T cells, or PBMCs. Samples were obtained from the ongoing ImmuneRACE study (first 160 participants) and from approximately 1,200 subjects provided by 6 global collaborators. Sample metadata almost always included a de-identified subject ID, COVID-19 status, age in years and sex.

Whole blood was collected in K2EDTA tubes by collaborating institutions according to the institutions' own protocols. For TCRbeta analysis, collaborators shipped samples as frozen whole blood, isolated PBMCs, or DNA extracted from either of those sample types. TCRbeta CDR3 regions were amplified from genomic DNA by means of the immunoSEQ Assay, a bias-controlled multiplex PCR. Per the original workflow: The number of nucleated cells in each sample was estimated from the amplification of reference gene primers within the assay. To quantify the absolute abundance of each unique TCRbeta CDR3 rearrangement, sequence reads were collapsed and filtered. Productive Simpson clonality was computed per sample as the square root of Simpson's diversity index over productive rearrangements. Sourced from immuneACCESS, this table was stored by TCRdb with only in-frame sequences that have V and J called. A share of the clones is absent; for the studies checked, an unresolved V gene accounts for under half, and the remainder has no known explanation. V, J and clone size reflect that table, while D and trimming were determined from the DNA. Here the sample has around 100,000 clones; 70% to 90% occur a single time. Just over 3% of the sample belongs to the ten largest clones.

V ends up 7 bases short and J 1 base short, with an unmatched junction base count of 5. From the cysteine up to the phenylalanine, the CDR3 has a length of 14 residues. The entry retains the CDR3 DNA only, 42 bases that are in frame from base 1. In the germline V gene, CDR1 corresponds to KGHDR and CDR2 to SFDVKD. General study outcomes and caveats: Clinical and demographic metadata were provided uncurated, with the amount varying by source and participant.

The specimen was peripheral blood. The receptor was isolated from a man between 45 and 60 years old in a cohort sampled during active COVID-19. The rearrangement combines TRBV24-1 with TRBJ1-1; 7 central bases correspond to TRBD1. The sequence in DNA is TGTGCCACCAGGGCAACAGGGGCGAACACTGAAGCTTTCTTT. It is translated as CATRATGANTEAFF.